Listed below are T cell receptor beta chains from one sample, sequenced in a study of T-cell reconstitution after alpha-beta-depleted transplantation in children. Each CDR3 protein gets one entry after TCRdb re-called the PCR reads with MiXCR. This sample has about 190,000 distinct CDR3 sequences, with around 10% found just once. The source was PBMCs, collected before TCRalphabeta/CD19-depleted stem cell transplant. All receptors derive from a boy aged 2 to 10 with acute myeloid leukemia, due to receive a stem cell transplant. Both conserved end residues are part of each CDR3. The order of the fields is V gene, D gene, clone size, J gene, CDR3 DNA, CDR3 protein. D genes are given only for firm matches. Clone size appears in some rows only: once, few, many, or a class for an expanded clone.

TRBV19,NA,NA,TRBJ2-2,TGTGCCAGTAAAGTGGGCCTTTCTAACACCGGGGAGCTGTTTTTT,CASKVGLSNTGELFF
TRBV3-2,NA,once,TRBJ2-4,TGTGCCAGCTGCCCCAGGGCGGGACTGCTACTAGCCAAAAACATTCAGTACTTC,CASCPRAGLLLAKNIQYF
TRBV20-1,NA,many,TRBJ1-5,TGCAGTGCTAGTAATGTACGAGGCAATCAGCCCCAGCATTTT,CSASNVRGNQPQHF
TRBV28,NA,many,TRBJ2-3,TGTGCCAGCAGTTTGGCCCCTTTAAGGGTCCTGGAACTGGATACGCAGTATTTT,CASSLAPLRVLELDTQYF
TRBV15,TRBD1,many,TRBJ2-1,TGTGCCACCAGCAGGGGAACTACAGGGGGCTATGGTGAGCAGTTCTTC,CATSRGTTGGYGEQFF
TRBV7-9,NA,many,TRBJ2-1,TGTGCCAGCAGCATTGAGCACAGTGAGCAGTTCTTC,CASSIEHSEQFF
TRBV11-3,NA,many,TRBJ1-4,TGTGCCAGCAGCTTCCCTCTGACAGTTAATGAAAAACTGTTTTTT,CASSFPLTVNEKLFF
TRBV3-1,TRBD2,many,TRBJ2-1,TGTGCCAGCAGCCAAAGTCTAGCGGGACTCTACAATGAGCAGTTCTTC,CASSQSLAGLYNEQFF
TRBV20-1,TRBD1,many,TRBJ2-6,TGCAGTGCTCTACAGGGGGCTGGGGCCAACGTCCTGACTTTC,CSALQGAGANVLTF
TRBV12-3/TRBV12-4,NA,many,TRBJ2-3,TGTGCCAGTTTTGGGGGGCCGGCAGATACGCAGTATTTT,CASFGGPADTQYF
TRBV3-1,TRBD1,many,TRBJ2-2,TGTGCCAGCAGCCACGGGACAGGGAAGAACACCGGGGAGCTGTTTTTT,CASSHGTGKNTGELFF
TRBV20-1,TRBD2,many,TRBJ2-7,TGCAGTGCCCGGGGGGGTAGCGGCGCCTACGAGCAGTACTTC,CSARGGSGAYEQYF
TRBV5-1,NA,many,TRBJ2-1,TGCGCCAGCAGCTCTAACTCCTACAATGAGCAGTTCTTC,CASSSNSYNEQFF
TRBV7-6,TRBD1,many,TRBJ2-2,TGTGCCAGCAGCTCCGGACAGGGAGAGGACACCGGGGAGCTGTTTTTT,CASSSGQGEDTGELFF
TRBV4-1,TRBD2,many,TRBJ2-7,TGCGCCAGCAGCCGTACATACGTGCCAGCGGGAAGAAGCGAGCAGTACTTC,CASSRTYVPAGRSEQYF
TRBV18,NA,few,TRBJ1-2,TGTGCCAGCTCACCACCGTCGGTTGTCGGGGGCTACACCTTC,CASSPPSVVGGYTF
TRBV12-3/TRBV12-4,TRBD2,many,TRBJ2-1,TGTGCCAGCACCATTAGCGGGAGTTCCTACAATGAGCAGTTCTTC,CASTISGSSYNEQFF
TRBV14,NA,many,TRBJ1-2,TGTGCCAGCAGCCAATTCGAGGGGGTTTTGGATGGCTACACCTTC,CASSQFEGVLDGYTF
TRBV3-1,TRBD1,many,TRBJ2-3,TGTGCCAGCAGTCTCCCGGGACAGGGAGCCGATACGCAGTATTTT,CASSLPGQGADTQYF
TRBV12-3/TRBV12-4,NA,NA,TRBJ2-2,TGTGCCAGCAGTTTAACCCGCGGAGGGCCGACCGGGGAGCTGTTTTTT,CASSLTRGGPTGELFF
TRBV6-2/TRBV6-3,NA,NA,TRBJ2-3,TGTGCCAGCAGTTACTCGATTCAACTAGCAGAATTACCCACAGATACGCAGTATTTT,CASSYSIQLAELPTDTQYF
TRBV7-9,NA,many,TRBJ1-1,TGTGCCAGCAGCTTAGCCGGGGGGATAGGTGAAGCTTTCTTT,CASSLAGGIGEAFF
TRBV20-1,NA,many,TRBJ2-7,TGCAGTGCTAGATCGTGGGGGCTAGGAGTTGACTACGAGCAGTACTTC,CSARSWGLGVDYEQYF
TRBV7-9,NA,NA,TRBJ2-1,TGTGCCAGCAGCTGGTACGCCTCCGATGAGCAGTTCTTC,CASSWYASDEQFF
TRBV5-1,NA,many,TRBJ2-2,TGCGCCAGCAGCTTAGACGTCGTGAACACCGGGGAGCTGTTTTTT,CASSLDVVNTGELFF
TRBV7-2,NA,many,TRBJ2-2,TGTGCCAGCAGCTTAGATTGGTCTAGTGAGCTGTTTTTT,CASSLDWSSELFF